This T cell receptor (beta chain) is drawn from a study of blood T cell repertoires in COVID-19. As for the study in general: Researchers got acute and convalescent COVID-19 samples from the United States, Italy and Spain. PBMCs, B-cell-depleted T cells, or T cells were the source of the cDNA or gDNA that made up the material.

Germline CDR1 reads SGHKS; CDR2 reads YYEKEE (reference sequence). This CDR3 contains 15 residues. The V end lost 4 bases, the J end lost 4 bases, and 15 bases lay between the germline ends. As originally analysed: Scientists estimated how many nucleated cells there were by amplifying reference gene primers. Libraries were prepared by immunoSEQ multiplex PCR; TCRdb keeps only in-frame clonotypes and omits some of them. The V and J calls and clone size were taken over from that table, and D and trimming were inferred from the DNA. The data show roughly 250,000 clones, approximately 83% seen once. A few counts support this clone.

The gene calls are TRBV5-5 and TRBJ1-3; D gene ambiguous. The clonotype originates from a man aged 45-65 years with active or convalescent COVID-19. The sample comprised peripheral blood. Here the CDR3 DNA reads TGTGCCAGCAGCCGGACTCTAGGCCCAGGAAACACCATATATTTT. Amino acids: CASSRTLGPGNTIYF.